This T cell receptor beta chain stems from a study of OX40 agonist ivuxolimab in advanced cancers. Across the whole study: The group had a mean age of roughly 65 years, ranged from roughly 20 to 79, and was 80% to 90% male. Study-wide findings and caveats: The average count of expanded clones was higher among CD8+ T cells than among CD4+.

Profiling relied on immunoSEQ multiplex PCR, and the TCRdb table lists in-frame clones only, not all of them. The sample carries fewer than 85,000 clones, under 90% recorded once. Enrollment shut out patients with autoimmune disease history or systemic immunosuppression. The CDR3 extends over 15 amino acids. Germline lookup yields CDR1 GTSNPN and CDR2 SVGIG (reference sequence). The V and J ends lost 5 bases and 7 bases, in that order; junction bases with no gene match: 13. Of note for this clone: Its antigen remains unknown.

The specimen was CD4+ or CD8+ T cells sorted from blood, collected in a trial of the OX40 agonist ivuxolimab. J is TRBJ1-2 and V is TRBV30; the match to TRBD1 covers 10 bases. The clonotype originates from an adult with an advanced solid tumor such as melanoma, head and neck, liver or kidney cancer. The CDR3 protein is CAWQTGGRVSGGYTF. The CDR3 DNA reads TGTGCCTGGCAGACAGGGGGCAGAGTGAGCGGTGGCTACACCTTC.